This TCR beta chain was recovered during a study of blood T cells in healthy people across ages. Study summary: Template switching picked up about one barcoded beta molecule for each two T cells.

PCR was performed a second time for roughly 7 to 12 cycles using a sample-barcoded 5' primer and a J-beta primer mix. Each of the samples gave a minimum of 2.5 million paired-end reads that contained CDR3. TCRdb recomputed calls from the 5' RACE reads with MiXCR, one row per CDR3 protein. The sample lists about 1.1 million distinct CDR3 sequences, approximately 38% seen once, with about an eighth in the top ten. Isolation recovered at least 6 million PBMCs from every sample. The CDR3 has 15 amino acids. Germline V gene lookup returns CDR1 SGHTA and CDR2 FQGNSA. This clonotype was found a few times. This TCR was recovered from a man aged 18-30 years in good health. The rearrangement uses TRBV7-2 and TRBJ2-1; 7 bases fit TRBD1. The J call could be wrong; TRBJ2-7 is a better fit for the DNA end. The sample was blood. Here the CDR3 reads CASSTTGQSYNEQYF. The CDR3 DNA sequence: TGTGCCAGCAGCACGACGGGACAGTCCTACAATGAGCAGTACTTC.